This T cell receptor beta chain was profiled in a study of OX40 agonist ivuxolimab in advanced cancers. On the study more broadly: Among those treated, three patients had partial responses, one with hepatocellular carcinoma and two with cutaneous melanoma. The study's findings and limits: It was also the case that some nonresponders had low normalized T-cell clonal expansion. Circulating CD4+ and CD8+ T cells showed clonal expansion by week 6 at 0.1 to 3.0 mg/kg.

Clones were read by immunoSEQ multiplex PCR, and TCRdb kept only the in-frame ones, dropping some. The sample consists of tens of thousands of clones, roughly 87% of them appearing once. For this clone: The antigen is unknown.

The CDR3 extends over 13 amino acids. Germline V gene sequence: CDR1 KGHSH, CDR2 LQKENI. V was trimmed by 5 bases and J by 5 bases, leaving 9 bases between them. The TCR sequence derives from an adult with an advanced solid tumor such as melanoma, head and neck, liver or kidney cancer. The sequencing here drew on CD4+ or CD8+ T cells sorted from blood, taken in a trial of the OX40 agonist ivuxolimab. The genes are TRBV18 and TRBJ1-4; unclear D gene. In DNA form, the CDR3 reads TGTGCCAGCTCAATGACACGGAATGAAAAACTGTTTTTT. It translates to CASSMTRNEKLFF. The entire variable domain, with the rest obtained from reference TRBV18 and TRBJ1-4, is as follows: NAGVMQNPRHLVRRRGQEARLRCSPMKGHSHVYWYRQLPEEGLKFMVYLQKENIIDESGMPKERFSAEFPKEGPSILRIQQVVRGDSAAYFCASSMTRNEKLFFGSGTQLSVL.